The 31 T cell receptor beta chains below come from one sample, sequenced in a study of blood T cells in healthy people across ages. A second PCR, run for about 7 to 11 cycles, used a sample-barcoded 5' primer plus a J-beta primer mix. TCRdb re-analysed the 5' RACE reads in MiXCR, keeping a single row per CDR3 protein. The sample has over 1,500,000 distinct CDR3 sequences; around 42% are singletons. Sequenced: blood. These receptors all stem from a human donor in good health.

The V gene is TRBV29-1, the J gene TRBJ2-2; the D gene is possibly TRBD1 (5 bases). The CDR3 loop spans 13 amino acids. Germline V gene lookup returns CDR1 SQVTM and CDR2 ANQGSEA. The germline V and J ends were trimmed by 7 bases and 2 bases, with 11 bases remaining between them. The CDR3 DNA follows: TGCAGCGGCAGGGTTGTCAACACCGGGGAGCTGTTTTTT. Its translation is CSGRVVNTGELFF.

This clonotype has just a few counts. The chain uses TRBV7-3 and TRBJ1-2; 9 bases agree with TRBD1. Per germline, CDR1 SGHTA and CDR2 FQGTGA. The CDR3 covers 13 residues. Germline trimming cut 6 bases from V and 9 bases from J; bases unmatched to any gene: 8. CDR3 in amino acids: CASSTQGASSYTF. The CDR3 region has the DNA TGTGCCAGCAGTACACAGGGGGCAAGTAGCTACACCTTC.

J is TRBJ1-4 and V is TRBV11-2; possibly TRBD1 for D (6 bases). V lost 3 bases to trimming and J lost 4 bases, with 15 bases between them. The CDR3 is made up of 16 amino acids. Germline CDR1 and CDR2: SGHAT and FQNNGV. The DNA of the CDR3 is TGTGCCAGCAGCTTTACAGGGAGCGGCATTAATGAAAAACTGTTTTTT. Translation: CASSFTGSGINEKLFF.

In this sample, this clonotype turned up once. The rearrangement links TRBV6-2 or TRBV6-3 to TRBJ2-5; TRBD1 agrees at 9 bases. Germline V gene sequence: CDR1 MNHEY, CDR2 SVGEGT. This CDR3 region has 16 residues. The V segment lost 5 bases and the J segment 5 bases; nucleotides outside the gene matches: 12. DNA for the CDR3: TGTGCCAGCAGTACCCAGGGACAGGGCAGGGTTGAGACCCAGTACTTC. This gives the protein CASSTQGQGRVETQYF.

This CDR3 is CASRDGVNYGYTF. The CDR3 bases are TGCGCCAGCAGGGACGGGGTTAACTATGGCTACACCTTC. The V and J genes are TRBV5-1 and TRBJ1-2, with unresolved D. Trimming cost V 5 bases and J 1 base, with 9 bases left between them. Germline CDR1 is SGHRS and CDR2 is YFSETQ. The CDR3 has 13 amino acids.

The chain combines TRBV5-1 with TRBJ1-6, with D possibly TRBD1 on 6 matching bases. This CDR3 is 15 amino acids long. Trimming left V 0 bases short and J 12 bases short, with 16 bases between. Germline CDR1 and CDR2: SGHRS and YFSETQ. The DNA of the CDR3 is TGCGCCAGCAGCTTGGAATGGAACAGGGTCGGACCCCTCCACTTT. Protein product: CASSLEWNRVGPLHF. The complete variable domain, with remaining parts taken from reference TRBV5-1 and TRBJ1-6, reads KAGVTQTPRYLIKTRGQQVTLSCSPISGHRSVSWYQQTPGQGLQFLFEYFSETQRNKGNFPGRFSGRQFSNSRSEMNVSTLELGDSALYLCASSLEWNRVGPLHFGNGTRLTVT.

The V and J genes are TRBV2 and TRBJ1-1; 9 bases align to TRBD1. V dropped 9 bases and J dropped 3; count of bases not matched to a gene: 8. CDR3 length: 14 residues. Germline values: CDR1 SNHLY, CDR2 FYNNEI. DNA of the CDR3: TGTGCCAGTACAGGGGGCTTAAGGGACACTGAAGCTTTCTTT. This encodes CASTGGLRDTEAFF.

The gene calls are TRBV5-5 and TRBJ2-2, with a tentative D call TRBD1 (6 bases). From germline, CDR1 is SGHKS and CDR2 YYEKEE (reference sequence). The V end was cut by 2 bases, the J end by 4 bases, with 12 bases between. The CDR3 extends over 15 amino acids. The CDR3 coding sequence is TGTGCCAGCAGCTTTACAGGGTCCGTCACCGGGGAGCTGTTTTTT. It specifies CASSFTGSVTGELFF.

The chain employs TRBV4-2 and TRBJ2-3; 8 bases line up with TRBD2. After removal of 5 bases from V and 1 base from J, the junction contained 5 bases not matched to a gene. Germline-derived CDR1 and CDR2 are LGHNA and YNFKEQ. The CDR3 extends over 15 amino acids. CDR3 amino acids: CASSSTGGGTDTQYF. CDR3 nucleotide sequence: TGTGCCAGCAGCTCCACCGGGGGGGGCACAGATACGCAGTATTTT.

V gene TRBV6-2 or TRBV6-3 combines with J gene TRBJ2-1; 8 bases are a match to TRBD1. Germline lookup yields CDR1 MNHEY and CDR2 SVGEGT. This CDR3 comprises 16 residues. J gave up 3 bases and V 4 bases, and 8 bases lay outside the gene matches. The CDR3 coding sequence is TGTGCCAGCAGTTCACTCCGACAGGGGAACTACAATGAGCAGTTCTTC. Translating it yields CASSSLRQGNYNEQFF.

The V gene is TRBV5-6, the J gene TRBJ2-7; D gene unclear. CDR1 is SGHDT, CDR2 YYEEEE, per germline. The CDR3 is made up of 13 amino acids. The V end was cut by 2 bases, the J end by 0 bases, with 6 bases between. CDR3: CASSFLTSYEQYF. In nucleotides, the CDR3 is TGTGCCAGCAGCTTCCTTACCTCCTACGAGCAGTACTTC.

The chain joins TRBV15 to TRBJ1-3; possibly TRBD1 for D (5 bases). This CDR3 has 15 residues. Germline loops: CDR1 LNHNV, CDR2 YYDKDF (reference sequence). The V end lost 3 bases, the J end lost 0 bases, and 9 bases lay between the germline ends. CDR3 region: CATSRNRNSGNTIYF. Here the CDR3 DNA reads TGTGCCACCAGCAGGAACAGGAACTCTGGAAACACCATATATTTT.

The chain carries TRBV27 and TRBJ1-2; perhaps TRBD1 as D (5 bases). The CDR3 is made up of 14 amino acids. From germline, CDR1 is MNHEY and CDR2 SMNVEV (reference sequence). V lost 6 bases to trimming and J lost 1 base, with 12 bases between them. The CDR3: CASSRPGNNYGYTF. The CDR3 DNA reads TGTGCCAGCAGCAGGCCAGGGAATAACTATGGCTACACCTTC.

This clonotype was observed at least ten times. The CDR3 sequence: CASRHRGQETQYF. CDR3 in DNA: TGTGCCAGCAGGCACAGGGGGCAAGAGACCCAGTACTTC. The chain is built from TRBV3-1 and TRBJ2-5; 8 bases align to TRBD1. This CDR3 has 13 residues. V shed 6 bases and J 2 bases; nucleotides not matched to a gene: 2. Looked up from germline, CDR1 is LGHDT and CDR2 is YNNKEL (reference sequence).

CDR3 residues: CASSQDWGDRANYGYTF. The CDR3 DNA follows: TGTGCCAGCAGCCAAGATTGGGGGGACAGGGCCAACTATGGCTACACCTTC. The V and J genes are TRBV4-2 and TRBJ1-2; TRBD1 matches at 9 bases. The CDR3 is 17 residues long. The V gene's germline CDR1 is LGHNA and CDR2 YNFKEQ. The J segment lost 2 bases and the V segment lost 0 bases, leaving 7 bases of the junction unmatched.

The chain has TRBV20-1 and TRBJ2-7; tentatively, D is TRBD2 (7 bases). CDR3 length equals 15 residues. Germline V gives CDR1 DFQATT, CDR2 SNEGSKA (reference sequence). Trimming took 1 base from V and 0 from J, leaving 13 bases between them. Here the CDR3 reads CSARGQAGASYEQYF. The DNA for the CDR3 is TGCAGTGCTAGAGGTCAGGCGGGGGCCTCCTACGAGCAGTACTTC.

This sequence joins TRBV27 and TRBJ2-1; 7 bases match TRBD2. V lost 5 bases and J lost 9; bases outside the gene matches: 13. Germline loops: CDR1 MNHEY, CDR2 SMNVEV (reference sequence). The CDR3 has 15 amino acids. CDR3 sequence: CASSTGTTVHVEQFF. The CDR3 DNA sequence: TGTGCCAGCAGTACCGGGACTACCGTACATGTTGAGCAGTTCTTC.

Here the CDR3 DNA reads TGTGCCAGCAGCTTAGGGGGGGTGGCCCCTTCCTACGAGCAGTACTTC. This translates into CASSLGGVAPSYEQYF. This sequence joins TRBV7-8 and TRBJ2-7; a weak D match, TRBD2 (6 bases). V lost 1 base to trimming and J lost 1 base, with 14 bases between them. Per the germline V gene, CDR1 is SGHVS and CDR2 is FQNEAQ. The CDR3 sequence is 16 residues long. The full variable domain, in which reference TRBV7-8 and TRBJ2-7 provide the parts outside the CDR3, is GAGVSQSPRYKVAKRGQDVALRCDPISGHVSLFWYQQALGQGPEFLTYFQNEAQLDKSGLPSDRFFAERPEGSVSTLKIQRTQQEDSAVYLCASSLGGVAPSYEQYFGPGTRLTVT.

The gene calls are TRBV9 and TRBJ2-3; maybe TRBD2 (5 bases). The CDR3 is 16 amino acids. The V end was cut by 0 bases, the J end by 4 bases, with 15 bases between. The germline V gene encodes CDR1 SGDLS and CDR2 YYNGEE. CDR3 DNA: TGTGCCAGCAGCGTAGGAGGGTTGAGTTGGGCAGATACGCAGTATTTT. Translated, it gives CASSVGGLSWADTQYF.

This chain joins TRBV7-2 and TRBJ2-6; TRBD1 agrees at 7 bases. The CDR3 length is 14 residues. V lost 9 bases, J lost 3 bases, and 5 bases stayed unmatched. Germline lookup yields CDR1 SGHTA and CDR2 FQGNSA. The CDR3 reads CASRQGGGANVLTF. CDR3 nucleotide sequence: TGTGCCAGTAGACAGGGCGGTGGGGCCAACGTCCTGACTTTC.

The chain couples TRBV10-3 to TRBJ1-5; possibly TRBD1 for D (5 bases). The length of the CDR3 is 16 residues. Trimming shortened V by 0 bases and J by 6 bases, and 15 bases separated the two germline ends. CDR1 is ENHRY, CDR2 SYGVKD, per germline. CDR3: CAISESGAGRGQPQHF. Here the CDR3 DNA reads TGTGCCATCAGTGAGTCCGGTGCGGGACGGGGTCAGCCCCAGCATTTT.

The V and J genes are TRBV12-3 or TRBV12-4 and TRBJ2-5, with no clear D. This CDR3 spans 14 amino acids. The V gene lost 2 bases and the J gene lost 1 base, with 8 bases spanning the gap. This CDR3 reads CASSLSVLQETQYF. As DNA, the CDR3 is TGTGCCAGCAGTTTATCGGTACTCCAAGAGACCCAGTACTTC.

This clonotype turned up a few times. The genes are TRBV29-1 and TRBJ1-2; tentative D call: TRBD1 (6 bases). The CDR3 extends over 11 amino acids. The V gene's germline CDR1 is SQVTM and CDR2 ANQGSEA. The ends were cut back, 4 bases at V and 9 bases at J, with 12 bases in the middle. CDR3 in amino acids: CSVGLGHSYTF. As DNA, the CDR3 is TGCAGCGTTGGTCTGGGACACAGCTACACCTTC.

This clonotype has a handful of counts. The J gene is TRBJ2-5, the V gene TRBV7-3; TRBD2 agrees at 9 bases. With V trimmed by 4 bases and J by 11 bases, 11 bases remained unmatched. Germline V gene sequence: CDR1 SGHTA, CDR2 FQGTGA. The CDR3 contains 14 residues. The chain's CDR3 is CASSSSGGTWEQYF. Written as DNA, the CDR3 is TGTGCCAGCAGCTCAAGCGGGGGGACTTGGGAGCAGTACTTC.

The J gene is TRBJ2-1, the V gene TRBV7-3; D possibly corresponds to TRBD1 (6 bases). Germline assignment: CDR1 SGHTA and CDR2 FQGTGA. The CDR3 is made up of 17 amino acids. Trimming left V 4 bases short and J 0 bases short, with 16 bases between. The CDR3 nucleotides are TGTGCCAGCAGCTCAAATCAGGACAGAAGCTCCTACAATGAGCAGTTCTTC. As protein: CASSSNQDRSSYNEQFF. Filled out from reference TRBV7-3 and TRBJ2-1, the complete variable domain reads GAGVSQTPSNKVTEKGKYVELRCDPISGHTALYWYRQSLGQGPEFLIYFQGTGAADDSGLPNDRFFAVRPEGSVSTLKIQRTERGDSAVYLCASSSNQDRSSYNEQFFGPGTRLTVL.

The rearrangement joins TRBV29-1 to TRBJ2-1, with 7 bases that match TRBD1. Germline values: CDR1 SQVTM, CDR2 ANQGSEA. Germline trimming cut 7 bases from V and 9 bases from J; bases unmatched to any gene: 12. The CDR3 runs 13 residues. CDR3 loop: CSASETGMFEQFF. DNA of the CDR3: TGCAGCGCCTCCGAGACAGGGATGTTTGAGCAGTTCTTC.

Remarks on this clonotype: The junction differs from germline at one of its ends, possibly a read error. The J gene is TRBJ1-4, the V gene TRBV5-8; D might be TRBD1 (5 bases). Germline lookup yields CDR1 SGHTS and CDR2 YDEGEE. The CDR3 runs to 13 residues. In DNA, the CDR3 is TGTGCCAGCAGCCCCGGGGGTAATGAAAGACTGTTTTTT. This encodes CASSPGGNERLFF.

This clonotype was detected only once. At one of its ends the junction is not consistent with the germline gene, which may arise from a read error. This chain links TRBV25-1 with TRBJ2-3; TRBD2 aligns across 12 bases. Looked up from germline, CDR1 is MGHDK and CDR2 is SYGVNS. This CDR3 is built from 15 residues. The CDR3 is CATRTSGDGADTQCF. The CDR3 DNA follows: TGTGCCACCCGGACTAGCGGGGATGGTGCAGATACGCAGTGTTTT.

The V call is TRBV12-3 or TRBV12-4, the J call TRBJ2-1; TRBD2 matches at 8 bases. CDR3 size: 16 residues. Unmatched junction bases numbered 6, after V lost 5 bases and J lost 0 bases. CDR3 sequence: CASSGRLASSYNEQFF. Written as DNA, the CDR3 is TGTGCCAGCAGTGGTAGACTAGCGAGCTCCTACAATGAGCAGTTCTTC.

DNA of the CDR3: TGCAGTGCGGGGGGCTTATCGGGAGCTTTCTTT. Encoded protein: CSAGGLSGAFF. The chain has TRBV20-1 and TRBJ1-1, with D perhaps matching TRBD1 (6 bases). This CDR3 is built from 11 residues. V dropped 6 bases and J dropped 10 bases, with 15 bases sitting between them. The germline V gene has CDR1 DFQATT and CDR2 SNEGSKA (reference sequence).

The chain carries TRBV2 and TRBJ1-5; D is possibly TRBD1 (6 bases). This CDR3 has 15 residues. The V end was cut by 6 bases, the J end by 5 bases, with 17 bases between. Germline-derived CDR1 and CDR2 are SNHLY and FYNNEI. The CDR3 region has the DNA TGTGCCAGCAGACCAGACAGGTTTGGTGATCAGCCCCAGCATTTT. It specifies CASRPDRFGDQPQHF.